Reported below is one T cell receptor (beta chain). The antigen is not known. Assay used: immunoSEQ multiplex PCR; TCRdb lists only in-frame clones, some missing. In the table there are about 130,000 clones, 70% to 90% of which are singletons. The sample is drawn from a study of identifying expanded T cells in peripheral blood. Regarding the study as a whole: Clone count variance between roughly 2-week samples rose with total template count.

CDR1 and CDR2 (germline): SEHNR, FQNEAQ (reference sequence). V was clipped by 2 bases and J by 7 bases; unmatched bases: 7. The CDR3 extends over 17 amino acids. The sequence was obtained from a person aged 18 to 75 in good health. Source material: blood. The chain recombines TRBV7-9 with TRBJ2-2; the match to TRBD2 covers 13 bases. The CDR3 region has the DNA TGTGCCAGCAGCTTAACTAGCGGGAGGGCCGGGCGCGGGGAGCTGTTTTTT. Amino acid sequence: CASSLTSGRAGRGELFF.